The sequence of this T cell receptor (beta chain) was determined in a study of T cells in women clearing cervical HPV infection. In the study overall: Case blood drawn at lesion detection; control blood after infection cleared.

Some clones are missing from TCRdb's copy, which holds only in-frame ones; the method was immunoSEQ multiplex PCR. This repertoire includes about 39,000 clones. Concerning this clone itself: The read halts 3 residues ahead of the CDR3 end, with the missing end drawn from the germline J gene.

The ends lost 1 base at V and 2 bases at J; junction bases unmatched: 3. This CDR3 spans 18 amino acids. Germline lookup yields CDR1 MNHNS and CDR2 SASEGT. The TCR originated in a woman aged 18-69 years with a cervical HPV16 infection that either progressed to CIN3+ or cleared (not recorded which). The specimen sequenced was blood buffy coat. The chain has TRBV6-1 and TRBJ2-2; 14 nucleotides match TRBD2. Incomplete CDR3 DNA: TGTGCCAGCAGTGAAGGGACTAGCGGGGGGCCTAACACCGGGGAG. Amino acid sequence: CASSEGTSGGPNTGE. The CDR3 in full is CASSEGTSGGPNTGELFF.